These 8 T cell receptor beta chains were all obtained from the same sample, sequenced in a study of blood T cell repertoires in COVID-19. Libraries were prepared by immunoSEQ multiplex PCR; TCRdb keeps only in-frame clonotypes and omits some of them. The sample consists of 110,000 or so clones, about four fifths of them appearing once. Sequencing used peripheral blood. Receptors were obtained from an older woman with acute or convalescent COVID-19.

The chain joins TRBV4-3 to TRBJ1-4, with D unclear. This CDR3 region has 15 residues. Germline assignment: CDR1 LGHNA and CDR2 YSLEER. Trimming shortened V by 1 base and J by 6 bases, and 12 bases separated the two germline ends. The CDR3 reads CASSQVGRLYEKLFF. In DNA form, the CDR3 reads TGCGCCAGCAGCCAAGTGGGGAGGCTTTATGAAAAACTGTTTTTT.

As DNA, the CDR3 is TGTGCCAGCAGCTCACTCAATTCTGGGGAGCTGTTTTTT. It specifies CASSSLNSGELFF. The V gene is TRBV7-9, the J gene TRBJ2-2; D is uncertain. Trimming pared 4 bases from V and 8 bases from J, leaving 11 bases between. Per germline, CDR1 SEHNR and CDR2 FQNEAQ (reference sequence). CDR3 length: 13 amino acids. The full variable domain, its missing parts supplied by reference TRBV7-9 and TRBJ2-2, is DTGVSQNPRHKITKRGQNVTFRCDPISEHNRLYWYRQTLGQGPEFLTYFQNEAQLEKSRLLSDRFSAERPKGSFSTLEIQRTEQGDSAMYLCASSSLNSGELFFGEGSRLTVL.

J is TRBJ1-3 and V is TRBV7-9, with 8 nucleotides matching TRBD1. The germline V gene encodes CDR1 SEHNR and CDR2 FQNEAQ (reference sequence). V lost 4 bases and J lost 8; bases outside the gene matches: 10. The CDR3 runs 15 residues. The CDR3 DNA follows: TGTGCCAGCAGCTCCCCGACAGGGGATGGGGACACCATATATTTT. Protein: CASSSPTGDGDTIYF.

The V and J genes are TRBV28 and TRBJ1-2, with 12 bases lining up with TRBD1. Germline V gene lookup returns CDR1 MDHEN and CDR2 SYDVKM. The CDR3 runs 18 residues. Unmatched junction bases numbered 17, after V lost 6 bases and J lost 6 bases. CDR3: CASSWRVKPGQGANGYTF. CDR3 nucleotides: TGTGCCAGCAGCTGGAGGGTGAAACCGGGACAGGGGGCGAATGGCTACACCTTC.

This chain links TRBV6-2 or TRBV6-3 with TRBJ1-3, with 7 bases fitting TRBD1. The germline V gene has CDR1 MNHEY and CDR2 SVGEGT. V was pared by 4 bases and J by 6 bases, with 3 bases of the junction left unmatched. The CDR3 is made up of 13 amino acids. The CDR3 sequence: CASSWDSQNTIYF. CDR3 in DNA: TGTGCCAGCAGTTGGGACAGCCAAAACACCATATATTTT.

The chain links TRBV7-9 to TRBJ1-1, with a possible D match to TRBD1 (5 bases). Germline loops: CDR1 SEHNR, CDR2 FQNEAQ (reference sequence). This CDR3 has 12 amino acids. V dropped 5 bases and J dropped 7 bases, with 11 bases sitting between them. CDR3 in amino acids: CASSNQGYEAFF. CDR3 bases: TGTGCCAGCAGCAATCAGGGCTATGAAGCTTTCTTT.

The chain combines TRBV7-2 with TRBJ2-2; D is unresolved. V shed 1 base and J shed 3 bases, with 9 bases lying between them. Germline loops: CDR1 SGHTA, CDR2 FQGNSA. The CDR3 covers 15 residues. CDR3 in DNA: TGTGCCAGCAGCTTAGGGCAGGTCCACACCGGGGAGCTGTTTTTT. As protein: CASSLGQVHTGELFF.

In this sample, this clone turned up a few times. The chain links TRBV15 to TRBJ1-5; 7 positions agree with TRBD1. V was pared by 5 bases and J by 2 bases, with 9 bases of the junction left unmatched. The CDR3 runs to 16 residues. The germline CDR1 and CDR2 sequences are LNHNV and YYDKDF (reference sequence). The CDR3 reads CATSASNRGRNQPQHF. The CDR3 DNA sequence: TGTGCCACCAGCGCAAGCAACAGGGGACGCAATCAGCCCCAGCATTTT.